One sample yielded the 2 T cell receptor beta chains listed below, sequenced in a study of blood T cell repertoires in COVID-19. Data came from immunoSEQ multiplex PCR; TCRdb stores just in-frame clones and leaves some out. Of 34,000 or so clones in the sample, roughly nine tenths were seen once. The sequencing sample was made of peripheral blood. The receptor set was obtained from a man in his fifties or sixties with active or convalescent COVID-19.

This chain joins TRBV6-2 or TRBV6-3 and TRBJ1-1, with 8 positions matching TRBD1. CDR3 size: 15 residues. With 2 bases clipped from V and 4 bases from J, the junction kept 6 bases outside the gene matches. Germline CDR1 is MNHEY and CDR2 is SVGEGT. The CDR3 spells CASSYPATGATEAFF. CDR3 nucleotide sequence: TGTGCCAGCAGTTACCCTGCGACAGGGGCCACTGAAGCTTTCTTT.

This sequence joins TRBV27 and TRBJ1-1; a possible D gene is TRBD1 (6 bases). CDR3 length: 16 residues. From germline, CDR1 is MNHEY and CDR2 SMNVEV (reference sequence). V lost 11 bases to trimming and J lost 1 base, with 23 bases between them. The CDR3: CASAPARGGGNTEAFF. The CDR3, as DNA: TGTGCCTCCGCTCCCGCTAGGGGAGGGGGGAACACTGAAGCTTTCTTT.